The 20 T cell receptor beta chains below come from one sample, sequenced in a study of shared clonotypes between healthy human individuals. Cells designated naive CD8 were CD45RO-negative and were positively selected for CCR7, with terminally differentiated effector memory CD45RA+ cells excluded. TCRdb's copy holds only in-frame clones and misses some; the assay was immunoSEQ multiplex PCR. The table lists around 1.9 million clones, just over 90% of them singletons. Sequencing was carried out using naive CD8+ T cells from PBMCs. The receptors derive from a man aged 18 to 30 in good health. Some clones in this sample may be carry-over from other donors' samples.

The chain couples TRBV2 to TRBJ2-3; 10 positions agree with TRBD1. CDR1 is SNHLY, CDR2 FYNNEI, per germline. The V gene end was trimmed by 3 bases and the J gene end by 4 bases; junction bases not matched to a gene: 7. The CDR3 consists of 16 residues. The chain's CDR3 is CASSDIDRGRADTQYF. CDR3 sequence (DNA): TGTGCCAGCAGTGACATCGACAGGGGGCGCGCAGATACGCAGTATTTT. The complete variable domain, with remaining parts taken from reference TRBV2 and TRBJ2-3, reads EPEVTQTPSHQVTQMGQEVILRCVPISNHLYFYWYRQILGQKVEFLVSFYNNEISEKSEIFDDQFSVERPDGSNFTLKIRSTKLEDSAMYFCASSDIDRGRADTQYFGPGTRLTVL.

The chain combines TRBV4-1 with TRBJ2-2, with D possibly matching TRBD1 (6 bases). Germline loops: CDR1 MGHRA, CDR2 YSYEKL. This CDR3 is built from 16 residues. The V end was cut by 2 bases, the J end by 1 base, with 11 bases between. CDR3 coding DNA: TGCGCCAGCAGCCAATCAGGGACAATGAACACCGGGGAGCTGTTTTTT. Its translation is CASSQSGTMNTGELFF.

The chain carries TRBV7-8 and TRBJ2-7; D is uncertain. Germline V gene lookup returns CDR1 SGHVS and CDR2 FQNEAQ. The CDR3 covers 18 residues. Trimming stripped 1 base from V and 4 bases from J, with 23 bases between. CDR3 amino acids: CASSLGSSSTLKAYEQYF. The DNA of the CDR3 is TGTGCCAGCAGCTTAGGGAGTAGCTCCACCCTAAAAGCGTACGAGCAGTACTTC.

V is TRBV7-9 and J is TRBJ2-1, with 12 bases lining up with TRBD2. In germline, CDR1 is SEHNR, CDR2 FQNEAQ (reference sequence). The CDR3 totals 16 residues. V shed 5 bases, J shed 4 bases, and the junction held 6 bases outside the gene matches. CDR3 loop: CASSILAGGWYNEQFF. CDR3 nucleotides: TGTGCCAGCAGCATACTAGCGGGAGGATGGTACAATGAGCAGTTCTTC.

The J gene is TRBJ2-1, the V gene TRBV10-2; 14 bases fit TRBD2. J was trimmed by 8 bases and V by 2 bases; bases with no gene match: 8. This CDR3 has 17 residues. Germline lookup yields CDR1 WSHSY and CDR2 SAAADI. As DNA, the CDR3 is TGCGCCAGCAGTGAGCGGCGGACTAGCGGGAGGAATGATGAGCAGTTCTTC. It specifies CASSERRTSGRNDEQFF.

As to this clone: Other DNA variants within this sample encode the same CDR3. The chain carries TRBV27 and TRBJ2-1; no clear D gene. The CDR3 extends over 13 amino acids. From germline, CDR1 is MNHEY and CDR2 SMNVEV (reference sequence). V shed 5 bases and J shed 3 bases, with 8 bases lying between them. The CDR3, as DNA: TGTGCCAGCAGTCCAAGGATCTACAATGAGCAGTTCTTC. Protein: CASSPRIYNEQFF.

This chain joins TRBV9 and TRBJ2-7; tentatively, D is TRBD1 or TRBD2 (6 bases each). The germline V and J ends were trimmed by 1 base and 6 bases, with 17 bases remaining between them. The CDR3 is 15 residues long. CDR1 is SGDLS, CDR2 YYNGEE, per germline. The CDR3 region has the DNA TGTGCCAGCAGCGTAACAGGGTCCCAAGCGGGCGAGCAGTACTTC. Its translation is CASSVTGSQAGEQYF.

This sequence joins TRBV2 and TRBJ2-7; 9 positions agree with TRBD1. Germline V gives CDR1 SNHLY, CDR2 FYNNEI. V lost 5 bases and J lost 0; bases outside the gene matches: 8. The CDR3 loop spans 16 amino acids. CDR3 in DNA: TGTGCCAGCAGTCCGTCCGGGACAGGGTTCTCCTACGAGCAGTACTTC. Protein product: CASSPSGTGFSYEQYF.

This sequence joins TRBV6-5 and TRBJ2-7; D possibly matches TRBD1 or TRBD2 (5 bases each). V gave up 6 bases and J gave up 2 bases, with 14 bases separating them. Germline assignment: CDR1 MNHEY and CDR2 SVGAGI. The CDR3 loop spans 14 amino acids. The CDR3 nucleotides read TGTGCCAGCAGCCTCCGGCCGGGGCCCTACGAGCAGTACTTC. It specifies CASSLRPGPYEQYF.

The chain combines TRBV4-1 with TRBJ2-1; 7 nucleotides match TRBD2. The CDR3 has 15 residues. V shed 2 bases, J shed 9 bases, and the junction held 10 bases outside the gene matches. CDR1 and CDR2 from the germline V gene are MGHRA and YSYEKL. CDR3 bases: TGCGCCAGCAGCCAAATCAGCGGGGAGGGCAGTGAGCAGTTCTTC. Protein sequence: CASSQISGEGSEQFF.

CDR3 nucleotides: TGCAGCGTTGGGGGCCGCGGAGCCTCCTACGAGCAGTACTTC. This translates into CSVGGRGASYEQYF. V gene TRBV29-1 combines with J gene TRBJ2-7, with D tentatively TRBD1 (5 bases). V lost 4 bases to trimming and J lost 0 bases, with 13 bases between them. Germline V CDR1 and CDR2: SQVTM, ANQGSEA. CDR3 length equals 14 residues.

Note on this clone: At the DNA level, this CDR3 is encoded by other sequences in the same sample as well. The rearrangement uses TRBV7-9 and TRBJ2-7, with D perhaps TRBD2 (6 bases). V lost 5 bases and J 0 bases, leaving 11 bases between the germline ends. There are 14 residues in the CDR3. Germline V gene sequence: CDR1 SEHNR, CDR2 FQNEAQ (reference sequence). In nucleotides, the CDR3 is TGTGCCAGCAGCCCGACGGGACTCTCCTACGAGCAGTACTTC. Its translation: CASSPTGLSYEQYF.

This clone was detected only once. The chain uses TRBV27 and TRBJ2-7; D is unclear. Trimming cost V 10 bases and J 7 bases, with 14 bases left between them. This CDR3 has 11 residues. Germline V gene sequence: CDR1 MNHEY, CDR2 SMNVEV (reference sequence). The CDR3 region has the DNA TGTGCCACTATTGGGCCTTCGGAGCAGTACTTC. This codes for CATIGPSEQYF.

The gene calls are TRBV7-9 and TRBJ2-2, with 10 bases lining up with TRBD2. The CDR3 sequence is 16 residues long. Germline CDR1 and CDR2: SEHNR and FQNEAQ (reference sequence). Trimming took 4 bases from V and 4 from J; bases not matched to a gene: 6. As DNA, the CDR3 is TGTGCCAGCAGCTCCGTAGCGGGAGGAGTCACCGGGGAGCTGTTTTTT. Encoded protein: CASSSVAGGVTGELFF.

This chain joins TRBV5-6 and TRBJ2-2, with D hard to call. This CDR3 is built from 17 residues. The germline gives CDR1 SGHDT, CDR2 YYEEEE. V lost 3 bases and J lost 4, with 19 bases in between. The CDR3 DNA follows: TGTGCCAGCAGCTCGCGCGACTTCCAACCGGGCACCGGGGAGCTGTTTTTT. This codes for CASSSRDFQPGTGELFF.

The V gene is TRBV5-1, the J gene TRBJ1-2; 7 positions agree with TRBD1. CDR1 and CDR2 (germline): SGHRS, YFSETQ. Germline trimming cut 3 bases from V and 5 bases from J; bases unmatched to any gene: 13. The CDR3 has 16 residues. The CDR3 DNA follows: TGCGCCAGCAGCTCCGCGGGTGGACAGGTTAGGTATGGCTACACCTTC. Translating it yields CASSSAGGQVRYGYTF. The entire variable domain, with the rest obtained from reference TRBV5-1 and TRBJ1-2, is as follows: KAGVTQTPRYLIKTRGQQVTLSCSPISGHRSVSWYQQTPGQGLQFLFEYFSETQRNKGNFPGRFSGRQFSNSRSEMNVSTLELGDSALYLCASSSAGGQVRYGYTFGSGTRLTVV.

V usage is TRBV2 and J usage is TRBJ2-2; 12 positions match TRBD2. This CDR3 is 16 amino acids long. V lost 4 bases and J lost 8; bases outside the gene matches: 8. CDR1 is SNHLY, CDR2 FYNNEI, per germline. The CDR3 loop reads CASSGGLAGLRGELFF. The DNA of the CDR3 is TGTGCCAGCAGTGGTGGACTAGCGGGGCTCCGGGGGGAGCTGTTTTTT. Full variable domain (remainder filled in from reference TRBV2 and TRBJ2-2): EPEVTQTPSHQVTQMGQEVILRCVPISNHLYFYWYRQILGQKVEFLVSFYNNEISEKSEIFDDQFSVERPDGSNFTLKIRSTKLEDSAMYFCASSGGLAGLRGELFFGEGSRLTVL.

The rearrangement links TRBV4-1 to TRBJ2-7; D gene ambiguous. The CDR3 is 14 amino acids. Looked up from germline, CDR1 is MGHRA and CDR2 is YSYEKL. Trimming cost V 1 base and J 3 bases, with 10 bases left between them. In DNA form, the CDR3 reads TGCGCCAGCAGCCAAGTAGTAACTCACTACGAGCAGTACTTC. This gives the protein CASSQVVTHYEQYF.

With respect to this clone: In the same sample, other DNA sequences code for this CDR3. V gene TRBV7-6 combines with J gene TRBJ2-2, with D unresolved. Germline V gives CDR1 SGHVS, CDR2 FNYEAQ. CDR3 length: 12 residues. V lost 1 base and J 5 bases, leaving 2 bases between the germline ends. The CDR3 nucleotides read TGTGCCAGCAGCTTAGTAACCGGGGAGCTGTTTTTT. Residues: CASSLVTGELFF.

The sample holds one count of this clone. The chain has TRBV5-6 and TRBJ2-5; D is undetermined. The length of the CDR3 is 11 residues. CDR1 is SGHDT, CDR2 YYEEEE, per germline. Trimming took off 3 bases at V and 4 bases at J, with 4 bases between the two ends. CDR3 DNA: TGTGCCAGCAGCTCGGCAGAGACCCAGTACTTC. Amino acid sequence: CASSSAETQYF. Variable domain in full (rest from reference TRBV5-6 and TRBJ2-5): DAGVTQSPTHLIKTRGQQVTLRCSPKSGHDTVSWYQQALGQGPQFIFQYYEEEERQRGNFPDRFSGHQFPNYSSELNVNALLLGDSALYLCASSSAETQYFGPGTRLLVL.